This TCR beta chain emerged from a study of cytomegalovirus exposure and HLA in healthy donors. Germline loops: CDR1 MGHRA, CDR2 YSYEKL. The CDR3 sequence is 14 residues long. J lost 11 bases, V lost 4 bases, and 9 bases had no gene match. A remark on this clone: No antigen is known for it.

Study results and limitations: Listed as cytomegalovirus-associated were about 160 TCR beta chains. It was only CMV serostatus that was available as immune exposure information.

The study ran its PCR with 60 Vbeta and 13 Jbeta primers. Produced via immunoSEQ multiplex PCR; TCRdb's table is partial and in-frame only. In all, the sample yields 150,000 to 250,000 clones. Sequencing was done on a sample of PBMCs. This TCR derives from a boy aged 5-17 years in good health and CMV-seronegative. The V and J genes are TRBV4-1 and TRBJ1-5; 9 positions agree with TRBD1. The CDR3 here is CASSPGTGREAQHF. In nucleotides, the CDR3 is TGCGCCAGCAGCCCGGGGACAGGGAGAGAGGCCCAGCATTTT.